This TCR beta chain derives from a study of shared clonotypes between healthy human individuals. This clone has just one count. The CDR3 length is 14 residues. J lost 5 bases, V lost 0 bases, and 2 bases had no gene match. CDR1 is SGHVS and CDR2 is FNYEAQ in the germline V gene. This table comes from immunoSEQ multiplex PCR, and its TCRdb copy is limited to in-frame clones, with some not included. The table shows 1.6 million or so clones, with approximately 98.5% occurring only once. The material sequenced was naive CD4+ T cells sorted from blood. Subset described: CD45RA+ positively selected. The receptor's source is a man aged 25-45 years in good health. The chain recombines TRBV7-6 with TRBJ2-7, with 9 bases matching TRBD1. CDR3 amino acids: CASSLARTGDEQYF. CDR3 nucleotides: TGTGCCAGCAGCTTAGCTAGGACAGGGGACGAGCAGTACTTC.